These 30 T cell receptor beta chains originate from one sample sequenced in a study of cytomegalovirus exposure and HLA in healthy donors. The PCR made use of 60 Vbeta and 13 Jbeta primers. Assay used: immunoSEQ multiplex PCR; TCRdb lists only in-frame clones, some missing. Among 150,000 to 200,000 clones, around 76% were seen once, and the ten largest hold roughly 0.99%. Sequences were obtained from PBMCs. The receptors originated from a woman in her 40s in good health and CMV-seronegative.

The gene calls are TRBV29-1 and TRBJ2-7; TRBD1 agrees at 11 bases. The ends lost 3 bases at V and 0 bases at J; junction bases unmatched: 1. This CDR3 region has 14 residues. The germline CDR1 and CDR2 sequences are SQVTM and ANQGSEA. CDR3 sequence: CSVDGTGGSYEQYF. DNA for the CDR3: TGCAGCGTTGATGGGACAGGGGGCTCCTACGAGCAGTACTTC.

CDR3 sequence: CASSRTGWENGYTF. Here the CDR3 DNA reads TGTGCCAGTAGTCGCACAGGGTGGGAGAATGGCTACACCTTC. The V call is TRBV19, the J call TRBJ1-2, with D perhaps TRBD1 (6 bases). Trimming cost V 5 bases and J 6 bases, with 16 bases left between them. The CDR3 covers 14 residues. Germline assignment: CDR1 LNHDA and CDR2 SQIVND (reference sequence).

CDR3 protein: CASGAEGAPWWAFF. DNA of the CDR3: TGTGCCAGCGGGGCTGAGGGGGCGCCGTGGTGGGCTTTCTTT. The genes are TRBV28 and TRBJ1-1; 7 nucleotides agree with TRBD1. CDR3 length: 14 residues. Germline assignment: CDR1 MDHEN and CDR2 SYDVKM. The junction had 17 bases not matched to a gene; V was cut back by 8 bases and J by 11 bases.

This clone came up a few times. The chain carries TRBV6-1 and TRBJ1-1; TRBD1 matches 9 bases. CDR3 length: 16 residues. Germline CDR1 and CDR2: MNHNS and SASEGT. V shed 3 bases, J shed 5 bases, and the junction held 10 bases outside the gene matches. The CDR3 DNA follows: TGTGCCAGCAGTGACTACCCGACAGGGGGGAGGACTGAAGCTTTCTTT. As protein: CASSDYPTGGRTEAFF.

This sequence joins TRBV9 and TRBJ2-3; maybe TRBD1 (6 bases). V dropped 4 bases and J dropped 2 bases, with 11 bases sitting between them. CDR1 is SGDLS and CDR2 is YYNGEE in the germline V gene. The CDR3 covers 14 residues. CDR3 protein: CASSPGHPTDTQYF. The CDR3 DNA follows: TGTGCCAGCAGCCCGGGACACCCCACAGATACGCAGTATTTT. The complete variable domain, with remaining parts taken from reference TRBV9 and TRBJ2-3, reads DSGVTQTPKHLITATGQRVTLRCSPRSGDLSVYWYQQSLDQGLQFLIQYYNGEERAKGNILERFSAQQFPDLHSELNLSSLELGDSALYFCASSPGHPTDTQYFGPGTRLTVL.

This chain connects TRBV21-1 to TRBJ1-2; the D segment call TRBD1 is taken from the table without a DNA check. TRBV21-1 is classified as a pseudogene. This CDR3 comprises 16 residues. Written as DNA, the CDR3 is TGTGCCAGCACCCCTAAGGACCCAACAGGGTCAAGTGGCTACACCTTC. This codes for CASTPKDPTGSSGYTF.

With respect to this clone: The same CDR3 is also encoded by other DNA sequences in this sample. The chain employs TRBV5-6 and TRBJ1-2; D is ambiguous. Germline loops: CDR1 SGHDT, CDR2 YYEEEE. This CDR3 comprises 14 residues. Trimming left V 1 base short and J 4 bases short, with 11 bases between. Here the CDR3 DNA reads TGTGCCAGCAGCTTGAGCCTGAGCGGCTATGGCTACACCTTC. Protein: CASSLSLSGYGYTF.

The chain has TRBV9 and TRBJ2-2; D gene ambiguous. From germline, CDR1 is SGDLS and CDR2 YYNGEE. Trimming removed 2 bases from V and 2 bases from J, with 10 bases in between. The CDR3 covers 15 residues. This CDR3 is CASSVSAGNTGELFF. The DNA of the CDR3 is TGTGCCAGCAGCGTTTCGGCAGGTAACACCGGGGAGCTGTTTTTT.

The chain links TRBV30 to TRBJ1-2; 9 bases agree with TRBD1. CDR1 is GTSNPN and CDR2 is SVGIG in the germline V gene (reference sequence). CDR3 length equals 15 residues. The V and J ends lost 3 bases and 7 bases, in that order; junction bases with no gene match: 12. The CDR3 here is CAWSPGTGTPGGYTF. The CDR3 DNA is TGTGCCTGGAGCCCCGGGACAGGGACCCCTGGTGGCTACACCTTC.

This clone was recorded once. The V call is TRBV7-8, the J call TRBJ2-3; D might be TRBD2 (6 bases). The V gene's germline CDR1 is SGHVS and CDR2 FQNEAQ. Trimming took off 1 base at V and 0 bases at J, with 11 bases between the two ends. There are 16 residues in the CDR3. The CDR3 region is CASSLVGGTSTDTQYF. The CDR3, as DNA: TGTGCCAGCAGCTTAGTAGGAGGGACTAGCACAGATACGCAGTATTTT.

This chain joins TRBV2 and TRBJ2-1; a possible D gene is TRBD2 (6 bases). V gave up 4 bases and J gave up 6 bases, with 7 bases separating them. Germline V gives CDR1 SNHLY, CDR2 FYNNEI. CDR3 length: 12 residues. The CDR3 region has the DNA TGTGCCAGCAGTGCGGGAGCCAATGAGCAGTTCTTC. Its translation is CASSAGANEQFF.

The V and J genes are TRBV2 and TRBJ1-3; perhaps TRBD1 as D (6 bases). The CDR3 is 16 amino acids. V lost 3 bases to trimming and J lost 3 bases, with 15 bases between them. In germline, CDR1 is SNHLY, CDR2 FYNNEI. CDR3 sequence: CASSDGHRVGGNTIYF. The CDR3 nucleotides read TGTGCCAGCAGTGACGGGCACAGGGTTGGTGGAAACACCATATATTTT.

The sample holds a few counts of this clone. The CDR3 DNA reads TGTGCCAGCAGCACCGGGACTAGAGGAGATGAGCAGTTCTTC. It yields the protein CASSTGTRGDEQFF. The chain joins TRBV7-3 to TRBJ2-1; 8 nucleotides match TRBD2. The CDR3 is 14 amino acids. Per the germline V gene, CDR1 is SGHTA and CDR2 is FQGTGA. V lost 5 bases and J lost 8; bases outside the gene matches: 8.

The chain is built from TRBV28 and TRBJ1-1, with D maybe TRBD1 (6 bases). The germline gives CDR1 MDHEN, CDR2 SYDVKM. The CDR3 length is 14 residues. V was cut by 7 bases and J by 5 bases, with 17 bases left in between. Here the CDR3 DNA reads TGTGCCAGCACAATTCAGGGGTATAGGACTGAAGCTTTCTTT. The encoded protein is CASTIQGYRTEAFF.

V is TRBV18 and J is TRBJ2-5; D perhaps matches TRBD2 (6 bases). Trimming took off 6 bases at V and 3 bases at J, with 14 bases between the two ends. Germline V gene sequence: CDR1 KGHSH, CDR2 LQKENI. The CDR3 covers 14 residues. The DNA for the CDR3 is TGTGCCAGCTCCCAAGGGTCGGGGGAAGAGACCCAGTACTTC. Its protein is CASSQGSGEETQYF.

A word on this clone: Other DNA variants within this sample encode the same CDR3. The chain couples TRBV9 to TRBJ1-5; D perhaps matches TRBD1 (5 bases). CDR1 and CDR2 from the germline V gene are SGDLS and YYNGEE. The V and J ends lost 2 bases and 3 bases respectively, with 9 bases between them. CDR3 size: 14 residues. The CDR3 bases are TGTGCCAGCAGCGTGGGGCCCAACAATCAGCCCCAGCATTTT. Its translation: CASSVGPNNQPQHF.

The gene calls are TRBV9 and TRBJ2-7, with 8 bases lining up with TRBD1. The CDR3 runs to 16 residues. Per germline, CDR1 SGDLS and CDR2 YYNGEE. V shed 0 bases, J shed 3 bases, and the junction held 8 bases outside the gene matches. CDR3 in DNA: TGTGCCAGCAGCGTAGCCGTGGGGGACAGGCTCTACGAGCAGTACTTC. Amino acids: CASSVAVGDRLYEQYF.

The chain recombines TRBV11-3 with TRBJ2-1; TRBD2 matches at 7 bases. Germline values: CDR1 SGHNT, CDR2 YENEEA. V trimming: 1 base; J trimming: 8 bases; junction bases outside the gene matches: 8. The CDR3 covers 15 residues. The CDR3 region is CASSLGAGADYEQFF. CDR3 nucleotide sequence: TGTGCCAGCAGCTTAGGGGCGGGAGCGGACTATGAGCAGTTCTTC.

The chain combines TRBV6-5 with TRBJ2-5; 12 nucleotides line up with TRBD2. The J call may be in error: the DNA end matches TRBJ2-7 better. This CDR3 has 15 amino acids. Looked up from germline, CDR1 is MNHEY and CDR2 is SVGAGI. The CDR3 DNA sequence: TGTGCCAGCAGCCGGGCGACTAGCGGGAGTCTCGAGCAGTACTTC. It specifies CASSRATSGSLEQYF.

This sequence joins TRBV7-9 and TRBJ2-3; a weak D match, TRBD2 (5 bases). The germline CDR1 and CDR2 sequences are SEHNR and FQNEAQ (reference sequence). The CDR3 totals 15 residues. The germline V and J ends were trimmed by 1 base and 2 bases, with 10 bases remaining between them. The CDR3 DNA reads as TGTGCCAGCAGCTTAGGGACTTACCCCACAGATACGCAGTATTTT. Protein: CASSLGTYPTDTQYF.

As DNA, the CDR3 is TGTGCCAGCAGCTTGAGGCAGCTCGGGGGTTATGGCTACACCTTC. Protein product: CASSLRQLGGYGYTF. The rearrangement joins TRBV5-4 to TRBJ1-2, with D perhaps matching TRBD1 (5 bases). V shed 1 base and J shed 5 bases, with 15 bases lying between them. Germline values: CDR1 SGHNT, CDR2 YYREEE (reference sequence). CDR3 length: 15 amino acids.

The chain uses TRBV6-1 and TRBJ1-2; a weak D match, TRBD1 (5 bases). V was trimmed by 4 bases and J by 4 bases, leaving 13 bases between them. CDR1 is MNHNS, CDR2 SASEGT, per germline. The CDR3 runs to 14 residues. CDR3 in DNA: TGTGCCAGCAGTGGGGGCGGGGGAGGCTATGGCTACACCTTC. Protein product: CASSGGGGGYGYTF.

This clone appeared a single time. V gene TRBV9 combines with J gene TRBJ2-3, with D perhaps TRBD2 (5 bases). CDR1 SGDLS and CDR2 YYNGEE come from the germline V gene. Trimming left V 4 bases short and J 6 bases short, with 18 bases between. The CDR3 totals 15 residues. The CDR3 region is CASSPSDWRMDTQYF. DNA of the CDR3: TGTGCCAGCAGCCCCTCGGACTGGCGCATGGATACGCAGTATTTT.

This rearrangement joins TRBV19 to TRBJ1-2; 7 bases are a match to TRBD1. V dropped 7 bases and J dropped 7; count of bases not matched to a gene: 27. This CDR3 has 19 amino acids. The germline CDR1 and CDR2 sequences are LNHDA and SQIVND (reference sequence). The CDR3 here is CASKEVRDGDRFLASGYTF. As DNA, the CDR3 is TGTGCCAGTAAGGAGGTTAGGGATGGGGACAGATTTCTTGCTAGTGGCTACACCTTC.

The rearrangement links TRBV11-3 to TRBJ1-2; D is undetermined. In germline, CDR1 is SGHNT, CDR2 YENEEA. This CDR3 is 12 amino acids long. V was shortened by 6 bases and J by 0 bases, with 5 bases between the two germline ends. The CDR3 DNA follows: TGTGCCAGCAGAACAGCTAACTATGGCTACACCTTC. Its translation: CASRTANYGYTF.

This sequence joins TRBV6-4 and TRBJ1-1; 7 nucleotides align to TRBD1. The germline gives CDR1 MRHNA, CDR2 SNTAGT. V shed 4 bases, J shed 9 bases, and the junction held 8 bases outside the gene matches. This CDR3 is 13 amino acids long. CDR3 sequence (DNA): TGTGCCAGCAGTGGGGGGGCAGGGGGGAAAGCTTTCTTT. Protein product: CASSGGAGGKAFF.

The table lists this clone with a few counts. V usage is TRBV7-9 and J usage is TRBJ2-5; 10 nucleotides line up with TRBD2. V gave up 5 bases and J gave up 3 bases; unmatched junction bases: 12. Germline V gives CDR1 SEHNR, CDR2 FQNEAQ (reference sequence). The CDR3 has 17 residues. CDR3 in DNA: TGTGCCAGCAGCCGAGGAGCGGGAGGGCTACTTGAAGAGACCCAGTACTTC. It is translated as CASSRGAGGLLEETQYF.

The chain has TRBV29-1 and TRBJ2-2; a weak D match, TRBD1 (5 bases). Germline CDR1 is SQVTM and CDR2 is ANQGSEA. The CDR3 runs 14 residues. V was shortened by 0 bases and J by 1 base, with 6 bases between the two germline ends. The CDR3 region has the DNA TGCAGCGTTGAAGACGGACAGAACACCGGGGAGCTGTTTTTT. It encodes CSVEDGQNTGELFF.

V usage is TRBV5-1 and J usage is TRBJ2-3; 12 bases are shared with TRBD2. The germline gives CDR1 SGHRS, CDR2 YFSETQ. V was clipped by 1 base and J by 3 bases; unmatched bases: 6. The CDR3 is 17 residues long. The CDR3 sequence is CASSLSGLAGLTDTQYF. In DNA, the CDR3 is TGCGCCAGCAGCTTGTCAGGACTAGCGGGATTAACAGATACGCAGTATTTT.

The chain recombines TRBV30 with TRBJ2-7; the match to TRBD1 covers 7 bases. Germline CDR1 is GTSNPN and CDR2 is SVGIG (reference sequence). With 4 bases clipped from V and 0 bases from J, the junction kept 9 bases outside the gene matches. This CDR3 region has 15 residues. Here the CDR3 DNA reads TGTGCCTGGACCCGGACAGGTTCGGGCTCCTACGAGCAGTACTTC. It yields the protein CAWTRTGSGSYEQYF.